This entry lists 18 T cell receptor beta chains sequenced from one sample in a study of blood T cell repertoires in COVID-19 (dated by TCRdb to 2020 to 2022). Library generation was performed with the immunoSEQ multiplex PCR assay. TCRdb's version of the immuneACCESS table is confined to in-frame rearrangements and falls short of the full clone set. An unresolved V gene accounts for under half of the shortfall where checked; the remainder is of unknown origin. This sample lists 100,000 to 110,000 clones; about 80% were detected once. The top ten clonotypes cover roughly 29% of the sample. The material sequenced was peripheral blood. The receptors shown here come from a man between 65 and 85 years old with active or convalescent COVID-19.

V gene TRBV7-2 combines with J gene TRBJ2-5; D unclear. The CDR3 runs to 14 residues. The germline V and J ends were trimmed by 3 bases and 2 bases, with 10 bases remaining between them. The germline V gene has CDR1 SGHTA and CDR2 FQGNSA. CDR3 sequence (DNA): TGTGCCAGCAGCTTCGGCGGCAGTCAAGAGACCCAGTACTTC. It yields the protein CASSFGGSQETQYF.

The J gene is TRBJ2-2, the V gene TRBV5-4; 8 nucleotides align to TRBD1. Germline trimming cut 4 bases from V and 6 bases from J; bases unmatched to any gene: 8. Germline V CDR1 and CDR2: SGHNT, YYREEE (reference sequence). CDR3 length: 15 residues. Here the CDR3 DNA reads TGTGCCAGCAGCGGTGGGCACAGGGGGGCCGGGGAGCTGTTTTTT. Its translation is CASSGGHRGAGELFF.

V is TRBV9 and J is TRBJ2-7, with D maybe TRBD2 (5 bases). The CDR3 totals 15 residues. The germline V and J ends were trimmed by 0 bases and 2 bases, with 12 bases remaining between them. CDR1 and CDR2 from the germline V gene are SGDLS and YYNGEE. This CDR3 is CASSVAASNTYEQYF. The CDR3 bases are TGTGCCAGCAGCGTAGCGGCTAGCAATACCTACGAGCAGTACTTC.

The J gene is TRBJ2-7, the V gene TRBV7-2, with 11 bases that match TRBD2. The CDR3 runs 15 residues. Per the germline V gene, CDR1 is SGHTA and CDR2 is FQGNSA. Trimming removed 2 bases from V and 7 bases from J; junction bases left unmatched: 7. The CDR3 loop is CASSLLAGGSGEQYF. CDR3 sequence (DNA): TGTGCCAGCAGCTTACTAGCGGGGGGCTCTGGAGAGCAGTACTTC.

This chain connects TRBV28 to TRBJ2-1; the D gene is possibly TRBD1 (5 bases). V was shortened by 4 bases and J by 3 bases, with 16 bases between the two germline ends. The CDR3 is made up of 16 amino acids. Germline assignment: CDR1 MDHEN and CDR2 SYDVKM. The CDR3 nucleotides are TGTGCCAGCAGTTACCCCCAGGGCACGGACTACAATGAGCAGTTCTTC. Amino acids: CASSYPQGTDYNEQFF.

This clone was observed at least ten times. The rearrangement joins TRBV13 to TRBJ2-7, with 7 nucleotides matching TRBD2. Per germline, CDR1 PRHDT and CDR2 FYEKMQ (reference sequence). The CDR3 has 15 residues. V lost 5 bases, J lost 2 bases, and 9 bases stayed unmatched. The CDR3 DNA reads TGTGCCAGCAGCCCCTACGCGGGAGAACCCTACGAGCAGTACTTC. It yields the protein CASSPYAGEPYEQYF.

The chain employs TRBV5-6 and TRBJ2-7, with 10 bases aligning to TRBD1. V was clipped by 5 bases and J by 1 base; unmatched bases: 6. Germline-derived CDR1 and CDR2 are SGHDT and YYEEEE. The CDR3 length is 15 residues. The chain's CDR3 is CASRSGTGASYEQYF. CDR3 nucleotides: TGTGCCAGCAGGTCCGGGACAGGGGCTTCCTACGAGCAGTACTTC.

This chain joins TRBV5-5 and TRBJ2-7; D is unresolved. V dropped 0 bases and J dropped 9 bases, with 13 bases sitting between them. There are 13 residues in the CDR3. CDR1 is SGHKS, CDR2 YYEKEE, per germline (reference sequence). CDR3 loop: CASSLDFSLGQYF. The DNA of the CDR3 is TGTGCCAGCAGCTTGGATTTCTCTCTCGGGCAGTACTTC.

The table lists this clone with a count of one. V is TRBV10-3 and J is TRBJ2-7; a weak D match, TRBD2 (7 bases). Germline CDR1 reads ENHRY; CDR2 reads SYGVKD. CDR3 length: 16 residues. V was pared by 2 bases and J by 2 bases, with 16 bases between. CDR3 sequence reads: CAISERGGGRTYEQYF. CDR3 bases: TGTGCCATCAGTGAGAGGGGGGGCGGGAGAACCTACGAGCAGTACTTC.

The rearrangement joins TRBV11-2 to TRBJ2-1; 9 nucleotides align to TRBD1. Germline values: CDR1 SGHAT, CDR2 FQNNGV. Unmatched junction bases numbered 7, after V lost 0 bases and J lost 10 bases. This CDR3 is 15 amino acids long. CDR3 loop: CASSLDPGTGREQFF. CDR3 sequence (DNA): TGTGCCAGCAGCTTAGATCCCGGGACAGGGAGGGAGCAGTTCTTC.

This clone was seen a single time. The V gene is TRBV7-2, the J gene TRBJ2-3, with 10 bases that match TRBD2. The V segment lost 6 bases and the J segment 3 bases; nucleotides outside the gene matches: 6. The CDR3 consists of 15 residues. Per the germline V gene, CDR1 is SGHTA and CDR2 is FQGNSA. The CDR3 DNA sequence: TGTGCCAGCAGTACAGCGGGGGGGCTTACAGATACGCAGTATTTT. This encodes CASSTAGGLTDTQYF.

The chain uses TRBV28 and TRBJ1-1; D not resolved. Germline assignment: CDR1 MDHEN and CDR2 SYDVKM. The CDR3 loop spans 13 amino acids. V was trimmed by 2 bases and J by 11 bases, leaving 15 bases between them. CDR3 sequence: CASSLPQEGGAFF. In DNA, the CDR3 is TGTGCCAGCAGTTTACCGCAGGAGGGAGGGGCTTTCTTT.

This sequence joins TRBV3-1 (or the pseudogene TRBV3-2) and TRBJ1-3; D gene uncertain. Germline V gene data show CDR1 as LGHDT and CDR2 as YNNKEL (reference sequence). Trimming cost V 4 bases and J 0 bases, with 7 bases left between them. The CDR3 runs to 14 residues. CDR3 loop: CASSPNPSGNTIYF. CDR3 DNA: TGTGCCAGCAGCCCCAATCCCTCTGGAAACACCATATATTTT.

V gene TRBV12-3 or TRBV12-4 combines with J gene TRBJ1-2; possible D gene TRBD1, 5 bases. This CDR3 is built from 13 residues. V dropped 2 bases and J dropped 7 bases, with 11 bases sitting between them. CDR3 sequence reads: CASSLTAGIGYTF. The CDR3 coding sequence is TGTGCCAGCAGTTTAACCGCAGGGATTGGCTACACCTTC.

The gene calls are TRBV5-8 and TRBJ2-3, with 7 nucleotides matching TRBD2. Germline V lookup: CDR1 SGHTS, CDR2 YDEGEE. The junction had 8 bases not matched to a gene; V was cut back by 4 bases and J by 3 bases. This CDR3 region has 15 residues. DNA for the CDR3: TGTGCCAGCAGCCGCCACCTAGCGGAGACAGATACGCAGTATTTT. Translated, it gives CASSRHLAETDTQYF.

V gene TRBV27 combines with J gene TRBJ1-1; D gene unclear. Germline V gene data show CDR1 as MNHEY and CDR2 as SMNVEV (reference sequence). The CDR3 sequence is 13 residues long. V lost 3 bases and J lost 5, with 10 bases in between. In nucleotides, the CDR3 is TGTGCCAGCAGTTTGGCCGGGAATACTGAAGCTTTCTTT. It encodes CASSLAGNTEAFF.

The V and J genes are TRBV30 and TRBJ2-7; possibly TRBD2 for D (5 bases). The V end was cut by 3 bases, the J end by 2 bases, with 11 bases between. The CDR3 is 13 amino acids. The germline V gene has CDR1 GTSNPN and CDR2 SVGIG (reference sequence). This CDR3 is CAWRLDLTYEQYF. The CDR3 nucleotides read TGTGCCTGGAGATTGGACTTAACCTACGAGCAGTACTTC. The entire variable domain, with the rest obtained from reference TRBV30 and TRBJ2-7, is as follows: SQTIHQWPATLVQPVGSPLSLECTVEGTSNPNLYWYRQAAGRGLQLLFYSVGIGQISSEVPQNLSASRPQDRQFILSSKKLLLSDSGFYLCAWRLDLTYEQYFGPGTRLTVT.

This sequence joins TRBV18 and TRBJ1-4; D perhaps matches TRBD1 (5 bases). Germline CDR1 is KGHSH and CDR2 is LQKENI. This CDR3 contains 17 residues. V shed 4 bases and J shed 2 bases, with 17 bases lying between them. Written as DNA, the CDR3 is TGTGCCAGCTCACAAATACCTAATGGGGCTACTAATGAAAAACTGTTTTTT. It translates to CASSQIPNGATNEKLFF.